This TCR beta chain stems from a study of radiation and T cells in renal cell carcinoma. Clones were sequenced by immunoSEQ multiplex PCR, and TCRdb holds only the in-frame ones, with some missing. This sample has approximately 150,000 clones, with about 87% found just once. Regarding time point: baseline pretreatment blood. Regarding treatment: 15 Gy SBRT to primary tumor, nephrectomy 4 weeks later. After SBRT, blood was collected at 2 and 4 weeks, plus baseline. The trim removed 5 bases at V and 15 bases at J, leaving 19 bases unmatched. This CDR3 region has 15 residues. Germline CDR1 reads SNHLY; CDR2 reads FYNNEI.

This TCR was recovered from a woman aged 70-85 years with renal cell carcinoma. The V and J genes are TRBV2 and TRBJ2-3; 8 bases match TRBD2. The sequenced sample was blood, obtained from a patient whose treatment included radiotherapy and nephrectomy. CDR3 bases: TGTGCCAGCAGTTCCGGGACCGCGGGGGGAGGCCGGTCATATTTT. Its translation is CASSSGTAGGGRSYF.